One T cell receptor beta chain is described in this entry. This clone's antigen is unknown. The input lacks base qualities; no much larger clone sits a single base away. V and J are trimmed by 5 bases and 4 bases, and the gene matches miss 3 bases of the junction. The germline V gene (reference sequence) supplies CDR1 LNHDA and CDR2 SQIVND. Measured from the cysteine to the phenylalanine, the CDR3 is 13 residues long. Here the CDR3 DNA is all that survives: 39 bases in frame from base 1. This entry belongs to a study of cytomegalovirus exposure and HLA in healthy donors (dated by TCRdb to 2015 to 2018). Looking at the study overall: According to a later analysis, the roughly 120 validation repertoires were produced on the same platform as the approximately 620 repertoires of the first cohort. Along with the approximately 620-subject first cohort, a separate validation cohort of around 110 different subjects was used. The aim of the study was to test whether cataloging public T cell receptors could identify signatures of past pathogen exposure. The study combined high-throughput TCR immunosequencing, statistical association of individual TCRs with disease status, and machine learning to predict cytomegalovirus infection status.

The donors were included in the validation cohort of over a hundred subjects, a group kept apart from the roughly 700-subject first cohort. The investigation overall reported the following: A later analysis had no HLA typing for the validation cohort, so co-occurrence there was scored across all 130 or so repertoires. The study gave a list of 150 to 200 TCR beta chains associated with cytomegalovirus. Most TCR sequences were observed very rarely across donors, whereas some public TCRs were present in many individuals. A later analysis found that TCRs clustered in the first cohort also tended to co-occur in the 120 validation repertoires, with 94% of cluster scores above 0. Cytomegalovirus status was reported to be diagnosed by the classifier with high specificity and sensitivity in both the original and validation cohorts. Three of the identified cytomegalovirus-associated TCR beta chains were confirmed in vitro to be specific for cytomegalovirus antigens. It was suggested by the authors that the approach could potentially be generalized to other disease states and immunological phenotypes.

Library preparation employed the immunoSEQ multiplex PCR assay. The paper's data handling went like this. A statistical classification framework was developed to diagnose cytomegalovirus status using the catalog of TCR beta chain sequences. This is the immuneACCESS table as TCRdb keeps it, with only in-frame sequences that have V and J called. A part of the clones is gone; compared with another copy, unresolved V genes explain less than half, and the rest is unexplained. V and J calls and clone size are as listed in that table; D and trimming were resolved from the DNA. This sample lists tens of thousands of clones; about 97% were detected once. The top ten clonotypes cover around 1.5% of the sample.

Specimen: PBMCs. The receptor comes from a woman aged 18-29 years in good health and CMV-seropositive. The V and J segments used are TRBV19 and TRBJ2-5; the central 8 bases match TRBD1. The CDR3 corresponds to CASSAQGGETQYF. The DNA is TGTGCCAGTAGTGCACAGGGGGGAGAGACCCAGTACTTC.